These T cell receptor beta chains were read from a single sample in a study of T-cell reconstitution after alpha-beta-depleted transplantation in children. TCRdb itself ran the PCR reads through MiXCR, one entry per CDR3 protein. The sample consists of around 450,000 distinct CDR3 sequences, around 16% of them appearing once. The sample in question was PBMCs, mostly from graft donor cells, obtained 360 days after TCRalphabeta/CD19-depleted stem cell transplant. These receptors all come from a boy in the first two years of life who had a stem cell transplant for Wiskott-Aldrich syndrome, so the T cells may come from the graft donor. The CDR3 runs from the conserved cysteine through the conserved F or W. Fields, in order: V gene, D gene, clone size, J gene, CDR3 DNA, CDR3 protein. D genes are given only for firm matches. Rows may omit the clone size; those that give it use once, few, many or a size class.

TRBV5-5	TRBD1	NA	TRBJ2-1	TGTGCCAGCAGAATGACAGGGGGCTCCTACAATGAGCAGTTCTTC	CASRMTGGSYNEQFF
TRBV5-1	TRBD1	NA	TRBJ2-3	TGCGCCAGCAGCGTACCGGACAGGGGGATCACAGATACGCAGTATTTT	CASSVPDRGITDTQYF
TRBV7-9	TRBD2	few	TRBJ2-7	TGTGCCATCAGGACTAGCGGGAGTTACGAGCAGTACTTC	CAIRTSGSYEQYF
TRBV5-1	NA	few	TRBJ2-5	TGCGCCAGCAGCTTGGCCCTTTTGGAGACCCAGTACTTC	CASSLALLETQYF
TRBV5-1	NA	NA	TRBJ2-4	TGCGCCAGCAGCTTGGCCGGCAAGGGGGACAAAAACATTCAGTACTTC	CASSLAGKGDKNIQYF
TRBV7-2	NA	many	TRBJ2-7	TGTGCCAGCAGCTTAGTCGCAGGGGCCTACGAGCAGTACTTC	CASSLVAGAYEQYF
TRBV29-1	TRBD1	few	TRBJ2-2	TGCAGCGTTCTCCCGACAGGGGCCACCGGGGAGCTGTTTTTT	CSVLPTGATGELFF
TRBV11-2	NA	NA	TRBJ2-2	TGTGCCAGCAGCTTAGGAGGCAGGGGGGACACCGGGGAGCTGTTTTTT	CASSLGGRGDTGELFF
TRBV7-9	NA	NA	TRBJ1-2	TGTGCCAGCAGCTTAGCGCCGTTTGCGGGTGGCTACACCTTC	CASSLAPFAGGYTF
TRBV20-1	NA	few	TRBJ2-6	TGCAGTGCTAGCCGGGGTTCTGGGGCCAACGTCCTGACTTTC	CSASRGSGANVLTF
TRBV11-2	NA	many	TRBJ2-7	TGTGCCAGCAGCTCTAATCGGGCGCAGTACGAGCAGTACTTC	CASSSNRAQYEQYF
TRBV5-1	TRBD1	NA	TRBJ2-2	TGCGCCAGCAGCTTGAAACAGACAGGGGGCACCACCGGGGAGCTGTTTTTT	CASSLKQTGGTTGELFF
TRBV24-1	TRBD1	NA	TRBJ2-1	TGTGCCACCAGTGATTTAACAGGGGGCGGGAATGAGCAGTTCTTC	CATSDLTGGGNEQFF
TRBV5-1	NA	NA	TRBJ2-5	TGCGCCAGCACCAAAACAGGGCGTGAGACCCAGTACTTC	CASTKTGRETQYF
TRBV18	TRBD1	few	TRBJ2-1	TGTGCCAGCTCACCAGGGACAGGGGCTAATCGATTCATGATTTACAATGAGCAGTTCTTC	CASSPGTGANRFMIYNEQFF
TRBV20-1	NA	few	TRBJ2-7	TGCAGTGCTGGGGGGACAGTCTACGAGCAGTACTTC	CSAGGTVYEQYF
TRBV7-2	NA	few	TRBJ1-4	TGTGCCAGCAGCTCCCGGACAGAGGTTGAACTGTTTTTT	CASSSRTEVELFF
TRBV2	TRBD2	few	TRBJ2-4	TGTGCCGGAACGAGGACTAGCGGATTCAAAAACATTCAGTACTTC	CAGTRTSGFKNIQYF
TRBV7-2	TRBD2	NA	TRBJ2-1	TGTGCCAGCAGCTTAGCTGGACTAGCGGGAGTGTACAATGAGCAGTTCTTC	CASSLAGLAGVYNEQFF
TRBV5-1	NA	NA	TRBJ2-7	TGCGCCAGCAGCTTGGATCCAGGGGCGTACGAGCAGTACTTC	CASSLDPGAYEQYF
TRBV5-5	NA	NA	TRBJ2-1	TGTGCCAGCAGCTTGCTGATAAGCTCCTACAATGAGCAGTTCTTC	CASSLLISSYNEQFF
TRBV28	TRBD2	NA	TRBJ2-3	TGTGCCAGCACCAAGAACGCTTGGGGACTAGCGACAGATACGCAGTATTTT	CASTKNAWGLATDTQYF